A single sample is the source of the 13 T cell receptor beta chains below, sequenced in a study of shared clonotypes between healthy human individuals. The repertoire was sequenced with immunoSEQ multiplex PCR; TCRdb's copy has only in-frame clones and lacks some. The table records about 490,000 clones, 70% to 80% of them present only once. Sequencing used PBMCs. The source is a woman in her thirties or forties in good health. Some clones in this sample may be carry-over from other donors' samples.

The chain joins TRBV5-1 to TRBJ1-1, with a tentative D call TRBD1 (6 bases). CDR1 SGHRS and CDR2 YFSETQ come from the germline V gene. The CDR3 has 15 amino acids. The V gene lost 4 bases and the J gene lost 0 bases, with 13 bases spanning the gap. CDR3 bases: TGCGCCAGCAGCCCTCCGGGGGCCATGAACACTGAAGCTTTCTTT. It is translated as CASSPPGAMNTEAFF.

This chain links TRBV27 with TRBJ2-1; D perhaps matches TRBD1 (8 bases). CDR1 and CDR2 from the germline V gene are MNHEY and SMNVEV (reference sequence). The CDR3 runs 16 residues. Trimming shortened V by 0 bases and J by 1 base, and 10 bases separated the two germline ends. The CDR3 loop is CASSLSQGGSYNEQFF. The CDR3 DNA sequence: TGTGCCAGCAGTTTATCACAGGGGGGGTCCTACAATGAGCAGTTCTTC.

In this sample, this clone turned up a few times. This chain joins TRBV14 and TRBJ2-6; possibly TRBD1 for D (6 bases). Germline assignment: CDR1 SGHDN and CDR2 FVKESK. Trimming removed 0 bases from V and 2 bases from J, with 17 bases in between. The CDR3 spans 19 residues. For the CDR3, the DNA is TGTGCCAGCAGCCAAGAACAGGGTGGGGTGCGGACTGGGGCCAACGTCCTGACTTTC. Translating gives CASSQEQGGVRTGANVLTF.

The J gene is TRBJ2-1, the V gene TRBV10-3; 15 nucleotides line up with TRBD2. The germline V gene encodes CDR1 ENHRY and CDR2 SYGVKD. The CDR3 is 18 residues long. V was pared by 4 bases and J by 6 bases, with 10 bases of the junction left unmatched. The CDR3 bases are TGTGCCATCAGTGTCGGACTAGCGGGAGGGGGACGATCCAATGAGCAGTTCTTC. Translating gives CAISVGLAGGGRSNEQFF.

This clone was seen a handful of times. The V and J genes are TRBV7-3 and TRBJ2-7, with TRBD1 matching 8 bases. The germline gives CDR1 SGHTA, CDR2 FQGTGA. With V trimmed by 5 bases and J by 4 bases, 4 bases remained unmatched. The CDR3 covers 13 residues. CDR3 amino acids: CASSARTGYEQYF. CDR3 nucleotide sequence: TGTGCCAGCAGCGCGCGGACAGGGTACGAGCAGTACTTC.

The chain links TRBV11-2 to TRBJ2-7, with unresolved D. Trimming cost V 1 base and J 7 bases, with 8 bases left between them. This CDR3 spans 12 amino acids. Germline V gene lookup returns CDR1 SGHAT and CDR2 FQNNGV. CDR3 sequence (DNA): TGTGCCAGCAGCTTAGCGTGGCAGGAGCAGTACTTC. Encoded protein: CASSLAWQEQYF.

In its sample, this clone was seen a few times. CDR3 sequence reads: CASSIGVYEQYF. The CDR3 DNA is TGTGCCAGCAGTATAGGCGTCTACGAGCAGTACTTC. This sequence joins TRBV28 and TRBJ2-7; no reliable D call. Deletions cut 5 bases from V and 3 bases from J, with 8 bases between. Looked up from germline, CDR1 is MDHEN and CDR2 is SYDVKM. This CDR3 region has 12 residues.

The chain employs TRBV5-1 and TRBJ2-7; 7 bases map to TRBD1. V lost 2 bases, J lost 7 bases, and 12 bases stayed unmatched. This CDR3 comprises 15 residues. Germline V gene sequence: CDR1 SGHRS, CDR2 YFSETQ. The CDR3 reads CASSFGQERGWEQYF. CDR3 DNA sequence: TGCGCCAGCAGCTTCGGACAGGAACGAGGATGGGAGCAGTACTTC.

The chain has TRBV5-1 and TRBJ1-5, with no clear D. The CDR3 has 15 amino acids. Trimming stripped 1 base from V and 0 bases from J, with 8 bases between. Per germline, CDR1 SGHRS and CDR2 YFSETQ. In DNA, the CDR3 is TGCGCCAGCAGCTTGAACCCTAATAGCAATCAGCCCCAGCATTTT. Translating gives CASSLNPNSNQPQHF.

The V and J genes are TRBV18 and TRBJ2-5; 8 nucleotides line up with TRBD2. The closer fit of TRBJ2-7 to the DNA end suggests the J call may be wrong. This CDR3 has 13 residues. Germline lookup yields CDR1 KGHSH and CDR2 LQKENI. In nucleotides, the CDR3 is TGTGCCAGCTCACCGGCGGGGGGTGTCGAGCAGTACTTC. This translates into CASSPAGGVEQYF.

The chain carries TRBV15 and TRBJ2-7; no reliable D call. Looked up from germline, CDR1 is LNHNV and CDR2 is YYDKDF (reference sequence). The V gene lost 3 bases and the J gene lost 1 base, with 4 bases spanning the gap. This CDR3 is 12 amino acids long. The CDR3 coding sequence is TGTGCCACCAGCAGTCTTTCCTACGAGCAGTACTTC. Its protein product is CATSSLSYEQYF. Filled out from reference TRBV15 and TRBJ2-7, the complete variable domain reads DAMVIQNPRYQVTQFGKPVTLSCSQTLNHNVMYWYQQKSSQAPKLLFHYYDKDFNNEADTPDNFQSRRPNTSFCFLDIRSPGLGDTAMYLCATSSLSYEQYFGPGTRLTVT.

The chain couples TRBV5-4 to TRBJ2-3; possible D gene TRBD1, 6 bases. V gave up 4 bases and J gave up 3 bases, with 6 bases separating them. Germline CDR1 SGHNT, CDR2 YYREEE (reference sequence). The CDR3 is made up of 12 amino acids. The CDR3 DNA reads as TGTGCCAGCAGCACAGGGACAGATACGCAGTATTTT. Amino acid sequence: CASSTGTDTQYF. Supplemented by reference TRBV5-4 and TRBJ2-3, the full variable domain reads ETGVTQSPTHLIKTRGQQVTLRCSSQSGHNTVSWYQQALGQGPQFIFQYYREEENGRGNFPPRFSGLQFPNYSSELNVNALELDDSALYLCASSTGTDTQYFGPGTRLTVL.

This clone occurred a few times. This chain joins TRBV28 and TRBJ2-7, with D possibly being TRBD1 or TRBD2 (5 bases each). The V gene lost 6 bases and the J gene lost 5 bases, with 26 bases spanning the gap. The CDR3 consists of 17 residues. CDR1 and CDR2 (germline): MDHEN, SYDVKM. The CDR3 DNA follows: TGTGCCAGCAGCCTCATGAGCCGGGACGGCCGAGGGAACGAGCAGTACTTC. Encoded protein: CASSLMSRDGRGNEQYF.